The TCR beta chain described here comes from a study of shared clonotypes between healthy human individuals. Naive CD8 cells lacked CD45RO and underwent positive selection for CCR7, leaving out terminally differentiated effector memory CD45RA+ cells. Trimming removed 5 bases from V and 2 bases from J, with 13 bases in between. This CDR3 has 14 residues. In germline, CDR1 is SGHTA, CDR2 FQGNSA. The sorted-subset replicate PCRs were given about 200 ng DNA, which is 27,000 or so T cell genomes. Using immunoSEQ multiplex PCR, the repertoire was profiled, and TCRdb retains in-frame clones only, with some absent. Of 660,000 or so clones in the sample, approximately 96% were seen once. Regarding this clone: What it binds is not known.

Study findings and constraints: In contrast to clonotypes shared by all four donors, non-shared clonotypes had lower generation probabilities. Roughly 5% of naive CD4 clonotypes were common to four donors.

This receptor was obtained from a woman under 40 in good health. The chain couples TRBV7-2 to TRBJ2-7; possible D gene TRBD1, 6 bases. The source material was naive CD8+ T cells sorted from blood. In nucleotides, the CDR3 is TGTGCCAGCAGCCTAGGGGGTTCCACCTACGAGCAGTACTTC. Its protein product is CASSLGGSTYEQYF. Based on the CDR3 plus reference TRBV7-2 and TRBJ2-7, the full variable domain is GAGVSQSPSNKVTEKGKDVELRCDPISGHTALYWYRQSLGQGLEFLIYFQGNSAPDKSGLPSDRFSAERTGGSVSTLTIQRTQQEDSAVYLCASSLGGSTYEQYFGPGTRLTVT.